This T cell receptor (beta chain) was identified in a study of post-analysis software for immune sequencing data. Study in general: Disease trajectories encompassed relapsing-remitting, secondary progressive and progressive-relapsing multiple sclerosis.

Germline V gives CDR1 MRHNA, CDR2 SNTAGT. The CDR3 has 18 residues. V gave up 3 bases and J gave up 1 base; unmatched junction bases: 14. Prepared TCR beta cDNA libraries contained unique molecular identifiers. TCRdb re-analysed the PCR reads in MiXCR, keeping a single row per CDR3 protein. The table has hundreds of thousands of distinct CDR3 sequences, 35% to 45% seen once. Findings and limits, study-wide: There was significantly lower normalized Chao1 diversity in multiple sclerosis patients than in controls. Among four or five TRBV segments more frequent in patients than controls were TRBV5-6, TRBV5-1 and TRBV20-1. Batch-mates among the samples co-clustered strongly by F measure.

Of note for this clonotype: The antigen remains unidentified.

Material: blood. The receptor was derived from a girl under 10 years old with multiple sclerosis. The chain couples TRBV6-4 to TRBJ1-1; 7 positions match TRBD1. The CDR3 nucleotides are TGTGCCAGCAGTGATCCCTGGGACAGTAGCCGCAAGAACACTGAAGCTTTCTTT. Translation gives CASSDPWDSSRKNTEAFF.